Listed below are T cell receptor beta chains from one sample, sequenced in a study of blood T cell repertoires in COVID-19. Profiled with immunoSEQ multiplex PCR; TCRdb holds only in-frame clones, not every one. This table has roughly 200,000 clones, less than 90% appearing once. Input material: PBMCs or T cells enriched from blood (not recorded which). These receptors were taken from a woman between 50 and 59 years old in a cohort exposed to, infected with or recovered from COVID-19 (not recorded which). CDR3s include the opening cysteine and the closing phenylalanine or tryptophan. A D gene is named only where the DNA matches it firmly. Not every row has a clone size; where given, it reads once, few, many or a size class.

TRBV30	TRBJ1-1	.	.	TGTGCCTGGCTACAGGGGAACACTGAAGCTTTCTTT	CAWLQGNTEAFF
TRBV28	TRBJ2-7	.	TRBD1	TGTGCCAGCAGAACTGGACAGGGAAAAGGGGCCTACGAGCAGTACTTC	CASRTGQGKGAYEQYF
TRBV5-8	TRBJ2-1	.	TRBD1	TGTGCCAGCTCTAACCGGGGACAGGGTATCCATGAGCAGTTCTTC	CASSNRGQGIHEQFF
TRBV2	TRBJ1-5	.	TRBD1	TGTGCCAGCAGTGGGGACAGGGTCGGGATCCAGCCCCAGCATTTT	CASSGDRVGIQPQHF
TRBV4-3	TRBJ1-3	few	TRBD1	TGCGCCAGCAGCCAAGAGACAGGGGCGATTGGCCCGTGGACCATATATTTT	CASSQETGAIGPWTIYF
TRBV30	TRBJ1-6	.	TRBD1	TGTGCCTGGAGTGTATCACGGACAGGGAGGAATTCACCCCTCCACTTT	CAWSVSRTGRNSPLHF
TRBV6-5	TRBJ2-7	.	.	TGTGCCAGCAACAGATTCCAGGAGGGGGGGTACGAGCAGTACTTC	CASNRFQEGGYEQYF
TRBV5-1	TRBJ2-5	.	TRBD1	TGCGCCAGCAGCCCGACAGGGGCCGAGACCCAGTACTTC	CASSPTGAETQYF
TRBV7-9	TRBJ1-6	.	.	TGTGCCAGCAGCTTAGAGGCGGGGGTTGGGAATTCACCCCTCCACTTT	CASSLEAGVGNSPLHF
TRBV4-1	TRBJ1-5	.	.	TGCGCCAGCAGCCACCAGGGACAGCCCCAGCATTTT	CASSHQGQPQHF
TRBV7-8	TRBJ2-6	.	TRBD1	TGTGCCAGCAGCTCCGGGACAGGGGTCGATGGGGCCAACGTCCTGACTTTC	CASSSGTGVDGANVLTF
TRBV7-9	TRBJ1-1	once	TRBD1	TGTGCCAGCAGCTCGGGACAGAACATGAACACTGAAGCTTTCTTT	CASSSGQNMNTEAFF
TRBV18	TRBJ1-2	.	TRBD1	TGTGCCAGCTCACCCGACAGGGCTTCTAACTATGGCTACACCTTC	CASSPDRASNYGYTF
TRBV23-1	TRBJ2-7	.	TRBD1	TGCGCCAGCAGTGGCCGGGACAGGTACTACGAGCAGTACTTC	CASSGRDRYYEQYF
TRBV21-1	TRBJ1-1	.	.	TGTGCCATCATCAGGTCAAAGCGGGAACCTGAAGCTTTCTTT	CAIIRSKREPEAFF
TRBV6-5	TRBJ1-2	once	.	TGTGCCACCTTTCGGGGAACGAGCTATGGCTACACCTTC	CATFRGTSYGYTF
TRBV19	TRBJ2-1	.	.	TGTGCCAGTAGTATGTCTACCTACAATGAGCAGTTCTTC	CASSMSTYNEQFF
TRBV3-1/TRBV3-2	TRBJ1-1	.	.	TGTGCCAGCAGCCACAGGGAAAGCACTGAAGCTTTCTTT	CASSHRESTEAFF
TRBV18	TRBJ2-7	.	TRBD1	TGTGCCAGCTCCCAAAACACCCGACAGGGGGGTTCCTACGAGCAGTACTTC	CASSQNTRQGGSYEQYF
TRBV5-4	TRBJ2-5	few	.	TGTGCCAGCAGCTCGGGTAACCCCTCCGACCAAGAGACCCAGTACTTC	CASSSGNPSDQETQYF
TRBV5-1	TRBJ2-1	once	TRBD1	TGCGCCAGCAGCTTAGACAGGGGTTACAATGAGCAGTTCTTC	CASSLDRGYNEQFF
TRBV4-1	TRBJ1-1	.	TRBD1	TGCGCCAGCAGCCACCCAGGACAGGGGGCGCCTGAAGCTTTCTTT	CASSHPGQGAPEAFF
TRBV4-3	TRBJ1-6	once	.	TGCGCCAGCAGCCAAGAGTCGGGGGTTAGCGAGAATTCACCCCTCCACTTT	CASSQESGVSENSPLHF